This entry lists 17 T cell receptor beta chains sequenced from one sample in a study of OX40 agonist ivuxolimab in advanced cancers. Library creation used the immunoSEQ multiplex PCR assay. TCRdb stores this immuneACCESS table with in-frame sequences only. Part of the clones is absent; in the studies checked, under half of the shortfall reflects unresolved V genes, and no reason is known for the rest. This sample is represented by 60,000 to 65,000 clones; about 90% of them were singletons. Jointly, the top ten make up 1.5% to 2% of the sample. The sequencing here drew on CD4+ or CD8+ T cells sorted from blood, taken in a trial of the OX40 agonist ivuxolimab. These receptors all come from an adult with an advanced solid tumor such as melanoma, head and neck, liver or kidney cancer.

The gene calls are TRBV6-1 and TRBJ2-2, with 10 bases aligning to TRBD2. The CDR3 spans 16 residues. The germline V gene encodes CDR1 MNHNS and CDR2 SASEGT. Trimming at V came to 2 bases and at J to 3 bases, leaving 3 bases not matched to a gene. The CDR3 sequence is CASSESLAGDTGELFF. The CDR3 region has the DNA TGTGCCAGCAGTGAATCCCTAGCGGGAGACACCGGGGAGCTGTTTTTT.

The rearrangement links TRBV19 to TRBJ2-7; 12 bases align to TRBD2. The CDR3 spans 17 residues. V lost 10 bases and J lost 4; bases outside the gene matches: 17. Germline V gene lookup returns CDR1 LNHDA and CDR2 SQIVND (reference sequence). The CDR3 nucleotides are TGTGCCACCAGCTACCGGACTAGCGGGATGGAGGTGTACGAGCAGTACTTC. Its translation: CATSYRTSGMEVYEQYF.

The genes are TRBV30 and TRBJ1-4; TRBD1 might be the D (6 bases). The CDR3 runs 13 residues. CDR1 is GTSNPN, CDR2 SVGIG, per germline (reference sequence). V shed 3 bases and J shed 7 bases, with 12 bases lying between them. The CDR3 is CAWRERGIEKLFF. CDR3 coding DNA: TGTGCCTGGAGGGAAAGGGGGATTGAAAAACTGTTTTTT.

The gene calls are TRBV10-3 and TRBJ1-2; the match to TRBD1 covers 10 bases. CDR1 ENHRY and CDR2 SYGVKD come from the germline V gene. After removal of 6 bases from V and 7 bases from J, the junction contained 5 bases not matched to a gene. This CDR3 has 13 residues. The CDR3: CAISPTGGGGYTF. The CDR3 DNA is TGTGCCATCAGCCCGACAGGGGGCGGTGGCTACACCTTC.

The chain has TRBV10-2 and TRBJ2-1, with no clear D. The germline gives CDR1 WSHSY, CDR2 SAAADI. This CDR3 spans 12 amino acids. Trimming took 4 bases from V and 2 from J, leaving 3 bases between them. In DNA, the CDR3 is TGCGCCAGCAGTGTTGCCTACAATGAGCAGTTCTTC. This sequence encodes CASSVAYNEQFF.

This chain joins TRBV27 and TRBJ1-4, with unresolved D. V lost 3 bases and J 4 bases, leaving 12 bases between the germline ends. Germline CDR1 is MNHEY and CDR2 is SMNVEV (reference sequence). This CDR3 region has 15 residues. CDR3 amino acids: CASSFWGSLNEKLFF. As DNA, the CDR3 is TGTGCCAGCAGTTTTTGGGGAAGCCTTAATGAAAAACTGTTTTTT.

This chain connects TRBV11-2 to TRBJ2-7, with 10 nucleotides matching TRBD1. The germline V gene encodes CDR1 SGHAT and CDR2 FQNNGV. The J segment lost 4 bases and the V segment lost 0 bases, leaving 6 bases of the junction unmatched. CDR3 length: 16 residues. DNA of the CDR3: TGTGCCAGCAGCTTAGATTTTCCGGGACAGGGGTACGAGCAGTACTTC. Translated: CASSLDFPGQGYEQYF.

The gene calls are TRBV6-1 and TRBJ1-2; no reliable D call. Trimming removed 1 base from V and 7 bases from J, with 22 bases in between. Germline assignment: CDR1 MNHNS and CDR2 SASEGT. The CDR3 runs to 17 residues. In nucleotides, the CDR3 is TGTGCCAGCAGTGAAGGGGGATTGGTCCGGTTGGGTTTTGGCTACACCTTC. Its protein is CASSEGGLVRLGFGYTF.

The V and J genes are TRBV19 and TRBJ2-1; D may be TRBD1 (7 bases). The CDR3 length is 14 residues. Germline V CDR1 and CDR2: LNHDA, SQIVND (reference sequence). Deletions cut 4 bases from V and 9 bases from J, with 16 bases between. The CDR3 DNA follows: TGTGCCAGTAGTAACGGGGGACAGTTTGGTGAGCAGTTCTTC. Translating it yields CASSNGGQFGEQFF.

The chain links TRBV4-3 to TRBJ1-2, with 9 bases matching TRBD1. The CDR3 has 16 residues. Germline CDR1 is LGHNA and CDR2 is YSLEER. Losses at the gene ends were 1 base for V and 4 bases for J; bases not matched to a gene: 7. This CDR3 is CASSQAEPGQGYGYTF. The CDR3 DNA follows: TGCGCCAGCAGCCAAGCCGAACCGGGACAGGGCTATGGCTACACCTTC.

CDR3 bases: TGTGCCAGCAGCCTCGGGACTAGCGGAAGGGCAGATACGCAGTATTTT. Translation gives CASSLGTSGRADTQYF. This chain connects TRBV6-6 to TRBJ2-3, with 11 bases fitting TRBD2. Germline V gene sequence: CDR1 MNHNY, CDR2 SVGAGI (reference sequence). Trimming at V came to 6 bases and at J to 4 bases, leaving 9 bases not matched to a gene. The CDR3 is made up of 16 amino acids.

The CDR3 sequence is CAFRDRGTYEQYF. CDR3 DNA: TGTGCCTTCCGGGACAGGGGGACCTACGAGCAGTACTTC. V gene TRBV30 combines with J gene TRBJ2-7, with 11 bases matching TRBD1. The V gene's germline CDR1 is GTSNPN and CDR2 SVGIG (reference sequence). Trimming at V came to 7 bases and at J to 2 bases, leaving 4 bases not matched to a gene. The CDR3 spans 13 residues.

CDR3 sequence: CASSLYAGGEQFF. The CDR3 DNA is TGTGCCAGCAGCTTATACGCGGGGGGTGAGCAGTTCTTC. The chain couples TRBV7-9 to TRBJ2-1; 8 positions agree with TRBD2. The germline V gene has CDR1 SEHNR and CDR2 FQNEAQ (reference sequence). The V segment lost 2 bases and the J segment 9 bases; nucleotides outside the gene matches: 3. This CDR3 region has 13 residues.

This sequence joins TRBV5-1 and TRBJ2-7; 8 bases align to TRBD1. V lost 4 bases to trimming and J lost 6 bases; unmatched junction nucleotides: 3. CDR3 length: 12 amino acids. The germline CDR1 and CDR2 sequences are SGHRS and YFSETQ. CDR3 in DNA: TGCGCCAGCAGCATTACAGGGGGCGAGCAGTACTTC. Amino acid sequence: CASSITGGEQYF.

This chain connects TRBV27 to TRBJ1-6, with no clear D. The CDR3 extends over 14 amino acids. Germline CDR1 is MNHEY and CDR2 is SMNVEV (reference sequence). The V and J ends lost 3 bases and 5 bases respectively, with 8 bases between them. The CDR3 loop reads CASSFSPNNSPLHF. As DNA, the CDR3 is TGTGCCAGCAGTTTCAGTCCTAATAATTCACCCCTCCACTTT.

The J gene is TRBJ2-3, the V gene TRBV11-2; 11 nucleotides agree with TRBD2. The CDR3 consists of 16 residues. V dropped 3 bases and J dropped 2; count of bases not matched to a gene: 4. CDR1 is SGHAT and CDR2 is FQNNGV in the germline V gene. CDR3 sequence (DNA): TGTGCCAGCAGCTTCGGACTAGCGGGTTTCACAGATACGCAGTATTTT. Translated, it gives CASSFGLAGFTDTQYF.

The genes are TRBV5-4 and TRBJ2-1; 11 bases match TRBD2. V shed 5 bases, J shed 5 bases, and the junction held 6 bases outside the gene matches. CDR1 and CDR2 from the germline V gene are SGHNT and YYREEE (reference sequence). This CDR3 is built from 15 residues. The CDR3 here is CASRLAGEPNNEQFF. Here the CDR3 DNA reads TGTGCCAGCAGACTAGCGGGAGAACCCAACAATGAGCAGTTCTTC.